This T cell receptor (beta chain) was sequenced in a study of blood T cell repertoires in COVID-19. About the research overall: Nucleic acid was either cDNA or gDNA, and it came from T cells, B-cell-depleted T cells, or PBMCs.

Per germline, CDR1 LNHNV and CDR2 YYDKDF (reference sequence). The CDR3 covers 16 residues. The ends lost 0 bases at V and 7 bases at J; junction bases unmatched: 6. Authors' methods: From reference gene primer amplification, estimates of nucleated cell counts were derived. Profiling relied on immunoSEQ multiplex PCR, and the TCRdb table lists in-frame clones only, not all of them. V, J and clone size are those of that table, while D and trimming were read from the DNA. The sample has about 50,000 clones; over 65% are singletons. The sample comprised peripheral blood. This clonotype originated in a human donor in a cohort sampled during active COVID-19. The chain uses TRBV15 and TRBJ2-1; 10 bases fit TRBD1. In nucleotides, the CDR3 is TGTGCCACCAGCAGAGATCTCTGGGGACAGGGGAATGAGCAGTTCTTC. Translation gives CATSRDLWGQGNEQFF.